A single count supports the clone carrying this T cell receptor (beta chain). As yet, its antigen is unknown. The donors were members of the validation cohort comprising some 130 subjects, separate from the approximately 700-subject first cohort. The data originate from a study of cytomegalovirus exposure and HLA in healthy donors. Study observations and caveats: There were a few CMV-associated chains whose specificity for CMV antigens was confirmed in vitro. Many donors carried some public TCRs, although rarity characterized most TCR sequences.

The table came from immunoSEQ multiplex PCR; TCRdb's copy has only in-frame clones and leaves some out. The data contain 150,000 to 200,000 clones, over 80% of them singletons. J lost 2 bases, V lost 3 bases, and 6 bases had no gene match. Per the germline V gene, CDR1 is SQVTM and CDR2 is ANQGSEA. The CDR3 totals 15 residues. Material: PBMCs. The TCR comes from a man aged 30 to 39 in good health and CMV-seropositive. This chain joins TRBV29-1 and TRBJ2-3; the match to TRBD2 covers 9 bases. CDR3 DNA: TGCAGCGTTGATTCTAGCGGGGATTACACAGATACGCAGTATTTT. It encodes CSVDSSGDYTDTQYF.